These 20 T cell receptor beta chains were sequenced from one sample in a study of blood T cell repertoires in COVID-19. Sequenced by immunoSEQ multiplex PCR; TCRdb stores in-frame clones only, minus some. Here the sample spans 110,000 to 150,000 clones, just over 85% being singletons. The sample comprised PBMCs or T cells enriched from blood (not recorded which). The receptors shown here come from a man aged 45 to 65 who had recovered from COVID-19.

The gene calls are TRBV19 and TRBJ2-7; a weak D match, TRBD1 (6 bases). There are 15 residues in the CDR3. The germline CDR1 and CDR2 sequences are LNHDA and SQIVND (reference sequence). V was cut by 4 bases and J by 0 bases, with 13 bases left in between. CDR3: CASSNRDKSSYEQYF. CDR3 coding DNA: TGTGCCAGTAGTAACCGGGACAAGAGCTCCTACGAGCAGTACTTC.

This chain joins TRBV6-5 and TRBJ1-6; 8 nucleotides line up with TRBD1. From germline, CDR1 is MNHEY and CDR2 SVGAGI. The CDR3 is 14 residues long. V was clipped by 6 bases and J by 8 bases; unmatched bases: 6. CDR3 in DNA: TGTGCCAGCAGCCTACGACAGGGGTATTCACCCCTCCACTTT. It codes for CASSLRQGYSPLHF.

The chain links TRBV7-3 to TRBJ1-2; D not certain. Germline assignment: CDR1 SGHTA and CDR2 FQGTGA. The CDR3 totals 13 residues. V lost 4 bases and J lost 4, with 10 bases in between. CDR3 sequence: CASSSTPFYGYTF. The CDR3 nucleotides are TGTGCCAGCAGCTCGACACCGTTCTATGGCTACACCTTC.

The chain recombines TRBV5-4 with TRBJ1-3; 7 bases are a match to TRBD1. Germline-derived CDR1 and CDR2 are SGHNT and YYREEE (reference sequence). J gave up 5 bases and V 3 bases, and 5 bases lay outside the gene matches. The CDR3 spans 14 residues. The CDR3 is CASSSTGVRNTIYF. CDR3 DNA sequence: TGTGCCAGCAGCTCCACAGGGGTTAGAAACACCATATATTTT.

The rearrangement joins TRBV19 to TRBJ2-7; 10 positions match TRBD1. The CDR3 totals 14 residues. Germline loops: CDR1 LNHDA, CDR2 SQIVND (reference sequence). The trim removed 4 bases at V and 6 bases at J, leaving 6 bases unmatched. CDR3 region: CASSKGTGESEQYF. The CDR3 region has the DNA TGTGCCAGTAGTAAAGGGACAGGGGAATCCGAGCAGTACTTC.

The genes are TRBV5-1 and TRBJ1-4; D is undetermined. V lost 0 bases and J 8 bases, leaving 8 bases between the germline ends. Per germline, CDR1 SGHRS and CDR2 YFSETQ. The CDR3 is 13 amino acids. Written as DNA, the CDR3 is TGCGCCAGCAGCTTGGCGGGTGGAGAAAAACTGTTTTTT. Its translation is CASSLAGGEKLFF.

The gene calls are TRBV7-3 and TRBJ2-1, with a tentative D call TRBD2 (6 bases). In germline, CDR1 is SGHTA, CDR2 FQGTGA. The germline V and J ends were trimmed by 2 bases and 0 bases, with 11 bases remaining between them. The CDR3 extends over 16 amino acids. For the CDR3, the DNA is TGTGCCAGCAGCTTAGGCGGGGCAAGCTCCTACAATGAGCAGTTCTTC. Its protein is CASSLGGASSYNEQFF. The variable domain in full, completed from reference TRBV7-3 and TRBJ2-1, reads GAGVSQTPSNKVTEKGKYVELRCDPISGHTALYWYRQSLGQGPEFLIYFQGTGAADDSGLPNDRFFAVRPEGSVSTLKIQRTERGDSAVYLCASSLGGASSYNEQFFGPGTRLTVL.

The rearrangement uses TRBV5-1 and TRBJ2-5; 9 positions agree with TRBD2. The V segment lost 0 bases and the J segment 1 base; nucleotides outside the gene matches: 10. The CDR3 runs 18 residues. The V gene's germline CDR1 is SGHRS and CDR2 YFSETQ. In DNA, the CDR3 is TGCGCCAGCAGCTTGGCACAGGAGAGTAGCGGGAGCCAAGAGACCCAGTACTTC. It translates to CASSLAQESSGSQETQYF.

CDR3 amino acids: CATSRDDTYEKLFF. The CDR3 DNA reads as TGTGCCACCAGCAGAGATGACACGTATGAAAAACTGTTTTTT. The V and J genes are TRBV15 and TRBJ1-4; D remains unclear. Between the trimmed V and J ends, which lost 0 bases and 6 bases, there was a span of 8 bases. The CDR3 has 14 residues. The germline gives CDR1 LNHNV, CDR2 YYDKDF (reference sequence).

This rearrangement joins TRBV7-2 to TRBJ1-2, with 9 bases that match TRBD1. V shed 7 bases, J shed 8 bases, and the junction held 17 bases outside the gene matches. Germline lookup yields CDR1 SGHTA and CDR2 FQGNSA. The CDR3 consists of 16 residues. The CDR3 DNA reads as TGTGCCAGCAACCAAGACAGGGGGATAAGGGCTAGGGGCTACACCTTC. Its translation is CASNQDRGIRARGYTF.

The chain has TRBV10-3 and TRBJ2-7; 10 bases match TRBD2. The CDR3 is made up of 15 amino acids. In germline, CDR1 is ENHRY, CDR2 SYGVKD. The V and J ends lost 6 bases and 0 bases, in that order; junction bases with no gene match: 5. CDR3 nucleotide sequence: TGTGCCATCAGCAACAGACTAGCGGGCTCCTACGAGCAGTACTTC. Protein sequence: CAISNRLAGSYEQYF.

This chain joins TRBV28 and TRBJ2-7; D is unclear. CDR1 and CDR2 from the germline V gene are MDHEN and SYDVKM. The CDR3 spans 13 residues. V lost 4 bases and J 3 bases, leaving 10 bases between the germline ends. The CDR3 DNA sequence: TGTGCCAGCAGTTCGCCACTGGTCTACGAGCAGTACGTC. It codes for CASSSPLVYEQYV.

V and J are TRBV6-1 and TRBJ2-4; D possibly corresponds to TRBD2 (5 bases). V lost 1 base, J lost 0 bases, and 19 bases lay in between. The length of the CDR3 is 19 residues. Per the germline V gene, CDR1 is MNHNS and CDR2 is SASEGT. The CDR3 DNA follows: TGTGCCAGCAGTGAAGGTCTCTTGACGGGGAGCTTAGCCAAAAACATTCAGTACTTC. It is translated as CASSEGLLTGSLAKNIQYF.

This clone was seen once. The rearrangement uses TRBV7-3 and TRBJ2-5; perhaps TRBD1 as D (7 bases). The CDR3 contains 14 residues. V was pared by 5 bases and J by 5 bases, with 15 bases between. The V gene's germline CDR1 is SGHTA and CDR2 FQGTGA. CDR3 residues: CASSLGQSGETQYF. CDR3 coding DNA: TGTGCCAGCAGCCTGGGACAGAGCGGGGAGACCCAGTACTTC.

This rearrangement joins TRBV3-1 (or the pseudogene TRBV3-2) to TRBJ1-2; D might be TRBD1 (5 bases). Trimming pared 4 bases from V and 8 bases from J, leaving 17 bases between. Looked up from germline, CDR1 is LGHDT and CDR2 is YNNKEL (reference sequence). This CDR3 region has 14 residues. The CDR3 is CASSLGLKARGYTF. The CDR3 region has the DNA TGTGCCAGCAGCCTGGGACTCAAGGCTCGGGGCTACACCTTC.

The genes are TRBV5-1 and TRBJ2-3; 7 bases align to TRBD1. In germline, CDR1 is SGHRS, CDR2 YFSETQ. This CDR3 is 14 amino acids long. V trimming: 3 bases; J trimming: 2 bases; junction bases outside the gene matches: 3. In DNA, the CDR3 is TGCGCCAGCAGCTACGGGACAGCCACAGATACGCAGTATTTT. This codes for CASSYGTATDTQYF.

The chain is built from TRBV6-2 or TRBV6-3 and TRBJ1-6, with D tentatively TRBD1 (6 bases). The CDR3 spans 16 residues. Between the trimmed V and J ends, which lost 4 bases and 0 bases, there was a span of 10 bases. Germline loops: CDR1 MNHEY, CDR2 SVGEGT. Here the CDR3 DNA reads TGTGCCAGCAGTTCCGGACAGAGCTCCTATAATTCACCCCTCCACTTT. Amino acid sequence: CASSSGQSSYNSPLHF.

The rearrangement links TRBV30 to TRBJ2-1; 11 bases agree with TRBD1. Germline V CDR1 and CDR2: GTSNPN, SVGIG (reference sequence). The CDR3 has 18 residues. The V segment lost 2 bases and the J segment 0 bases; nucleotides outside the gene matches: 9. The DNA of the CDR3 is TGTGCCTGGAGTCGGGGACAGGGGGACCATTACTCCTACAATGAGCAGTTCTTC. It specifies CAWSRGQGDHYSYNEQFF.

This clone was counted a single time. The chain has TRBV5-1 and TRBJ1-5; 8 nucleotides agree with TRBD1. V shed 5 bases and J 5 bases; nucleotides not matched to a gene: 9. Per germline, CDR1 SGHRS and CDR2 YFSETQ. The CDR3 contains 15 residues. In DNA, the CDR3 is TGCGCCAGCAGTCTCGGACAGGGAGTCGATCAGCCCCAGCATTTT. Encoded protein: CASSLGQGVDQPQHF.

The rearrangement joins TRBV14 to TRBJ2-7, with a weak D call TRBD1 (5 bases). Germline V CDR1 and CDR2: SGHDN, FVKESK. This CDR3 is built from 13 residues. Trimming removed 4 bases from V and 2 bases from J, with 9 bases in between. CDR3 region: CASSPGHAYEQYV. CDR3 DNA sequence: TGTGCCAGCAGCCCTGGACATGCCTACGAGCAGTACGTC.